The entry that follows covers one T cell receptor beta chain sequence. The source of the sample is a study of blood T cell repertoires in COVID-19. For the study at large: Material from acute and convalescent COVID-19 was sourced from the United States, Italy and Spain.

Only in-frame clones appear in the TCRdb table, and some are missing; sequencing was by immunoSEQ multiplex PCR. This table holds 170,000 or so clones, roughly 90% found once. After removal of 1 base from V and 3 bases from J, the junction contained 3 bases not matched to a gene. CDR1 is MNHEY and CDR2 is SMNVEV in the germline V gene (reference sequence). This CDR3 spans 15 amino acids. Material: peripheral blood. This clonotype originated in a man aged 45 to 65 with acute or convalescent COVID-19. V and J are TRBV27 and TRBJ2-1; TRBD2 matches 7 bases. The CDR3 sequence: CASSLFRGDYNEQFF. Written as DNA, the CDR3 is TGTGCCAGCAGTTTATTTCGGGGGGACTACAATGAGCAGTTCTTC.